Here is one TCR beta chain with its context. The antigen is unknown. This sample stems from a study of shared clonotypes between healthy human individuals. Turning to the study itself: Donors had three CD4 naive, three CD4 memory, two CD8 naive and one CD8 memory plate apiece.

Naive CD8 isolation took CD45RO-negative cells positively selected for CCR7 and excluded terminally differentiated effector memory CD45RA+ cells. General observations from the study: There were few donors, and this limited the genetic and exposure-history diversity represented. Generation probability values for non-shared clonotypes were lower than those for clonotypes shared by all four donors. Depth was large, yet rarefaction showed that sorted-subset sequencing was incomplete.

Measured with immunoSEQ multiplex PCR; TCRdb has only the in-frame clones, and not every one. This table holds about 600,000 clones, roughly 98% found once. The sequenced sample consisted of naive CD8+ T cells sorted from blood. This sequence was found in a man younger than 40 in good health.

The CDR3 DNA sequence: TGTGCCAGTCTGGGACCGAGCGGGGAGCTGTTTTTT. Translated: CASLGPSGELFF. The chain couples TRBV9 to TRBJ2-2; D possibly matches TRBD1 or TRBD2 (5 bases each). CDR3 size: 12 residues. V lost 8 bases and J lost 7, with 12 bases in between. Germline loops: CDR1 SGDLS, CDR2 YYNGEE.